This TCR beta chain is drawn from a study of T cells in Graves' hyperthyroidism and ophthalmopathy. For this clonotype: A read error is possible here, since a much larger clone lies one base away.

Diagnosis of hyperthyroidism was new in patients aged 18 to 65, and its duration was under 2 months. Diagnoses were made from clinical symptoms, serum measures (thyroxine and TRAb), thyroid ultrasound and orbital computed tomography. Amplified TCR beta CDR3 regions derived from RNA transcripts. When the TCR CDR3 underwent first-round RT-PCR, the HTBI primer set was used. Each CDR3 protein is one row after TCRdb ran MiXCR on the multiplex PCR reads. Of about 680,000 distinct CDR3 sequences in the sample, 30% to 40% were seen once. The sequencing input was blood. This sequence originates from a woman aged 40 to 50 with Graves' hyperthyroidism.

CDR3 nucleotide sequence: TGTGCCAACAGCGGGCGGGTGGGCACTGAAGCTTTCTTT. Translating gives CANSGRVGTEAFF. The rearrangement uses TRBV7-2 and TRBJ1-1; D not resolved. This CDR3 has 13 amino acids. Germline lookup yields CDR1 SGHTA and CDR2 FQGNSA.